This record concerns one T cell receptor (beta chain) sequence. The data originate from a study of blood T cell repertoires in COVID-19. On the study more broadly: The study drew acute and convalescent COVID-19 samples from the United States, Italy and Spain. PBMCs, B-cell-depleted T cells, or T cells were the source of the cDNA or gDNA that made up the material.

This table comes from immunoSEQ multiplex PCR, and its TCRdb copy is limited to in-frame clones, with some not included. Of 120,000 or so clones listed, roughly four fifths are singletons. The V gene's germline CDR1 is DFQATT and CDR2 SNEGSKA (reference sequence). Trimming removed 3 bases from V and 1 base from J, with 23 bases in between. The CDR3 length is 18 residues. The chain recombines TRBV20-1 with TRBJ2-3; TRBD2 might be the D (7 bases). The sample consisted of peripheral blood. This receptor was taken from a woman aged 50 to 60 with acute or convalescent COVID-19. The CDR3 nucleotides read TGCAGTGCTAGTGGCGCGGCGGGGGCCACCACCGGCACAGATACGCAGTATTTT. It is translated as CSASGAAGATTGTDTQYF.